The entry below describes one TCR beta chain. The protocol was immunoSEQ multiplex PCR, while the TCRdb copy is restricted to in-frame clones and leaves out a portion. Altogether millions of clones are present, 90% to 95% being singletons, with the ten largest covering about 0.13%. These data originate in a study of shared clonotypes between healthy human individuals. V was pared by 0 bases and J by 2 bases, with 7 bases between. The V gene's germline CDR1 is GTSNPN and CDR2 SVGIG (reference sequence). This CDR3 comprises 13 residues. The clonotype originates from a man younger than 35 in good health. The sample was naive CD4+ T cells sorted from blood. The subset here: CD45RA+ positively selected. V and J are TRBV30 and TRBJ1-2; unclear D gene. The CDR3 sequence is CAWSVSSNYGYTF. The CDR3 bases are TGTGCCTGGAGTGTCTCTTCGAACTATGGCTACACCTTC.